The next 6 T cell receptor beta chains were all read from a single sample in a study of T-cell memory formation after mild COVID-19. TCRdb fed the 5' RACE reads into MiXCR, producing one record per CDR3 protein. The sample carries roughly 250,000 distinct CDR3 sequences, about a sixth recorded once. The sample consisted of PBMCs or a T cell subset sorted from them (not recorded which). Source of these receptors: a young man who had mild COVID-19 (a few samples of this study predate the infection). Cell type and time point are not known.

This sequence joins TRBV7-9 and TRBJ1-3; D not resolved. CDR1 is SEHNR and CDR2 is FQNEAQ in the germline V gene (reference sequence). The V end lost 2 bases, the J end lost 4 bases, and 12 bases lay between the germline ends. This CDR3 has 15 residues. This chain's CDR3 is CASSLPGPGGNTIYF. DNA for the CDR3: TGTGCCAGCAGCTTACCGGGCCCCGGGGGAAACACCATATATTTT.

There are a few counts of this clonotype. The genes are TRBV15 and TRBJ2-3; TRBD1 matches 10 bases. Trimming took 1 base from V and 4 from J; bases not matched to a gene: 2. The CDR3 length is 15 residues. Germline CDR1 is LNHNV and CDR2 is YYDKDF (reference sequence). The CDR3 is CATSRGDRGPDTQYF. CDR3 DNA sequence: TGTGCCACCAGCAGAGGGGACAGGGGCCCAGATACGCAGTATTTT.

This clonotype appeared a single time. The chain couples TRBV29-1 to TRBJ2-2; 10 positions agree with TRBD1. The trim removed 4 bases at V and 7 bases at J, leaving 6 bases unmatched. This CDR3 region has 14 residues. Germline V gene lookup returns CDR1 SQVTM and CDR2 ANQGSEA. The CDR3 DNA reads as TGCAGCGTTGGGGACAGGGGTTCAGGCGGGGAGCTGTTTTTT. Translating it yields CSVGDRGSGGELFF.

V usage is TRBV6-6 and J usage is TRBJ1-4, with a tentative D call TRBD1 (5 bases). Germline CDR1 is MNHNY and CDR2 is SVGAGI (reference sequence). This CDR3 comprises 14 residues. Trimming removed 7 bases at V and 1 base at J, with 10 bases between. The CDR3 region is CASIRGRTNEKLFF. The CDR3 DNA reads TGTGCCAGCATAAGGGGCAGAACTAATGAAAAACTGTTTTTT.

V usage is TRBV6-1 and J usage is TRBJ1-2; 7 bases match TRBD1. V was clipped by 5 bases and J by 1 base; unmatched bases: 7. The CDR3 runs to 15 residues. Germline V gene lookup returns CDR1 MNHNS and CDR2 SASEGT. CDR3 region: CASSRNRGVNYGYTF. The CDR3 coding sequence is TGTGCCAGCAGTAGAAACAGGGGTGTTAACTATGGCTACACCTTC.

This clonotype showed up many times. The CDR3 is CASSQEAVKETQYF. CDR3 sequence (DNA): TGCGCCAGCAGCCAAGAGGCAGTAAAAGAGACCCAGTACTTC. This chain joins TRBV4-3 and TRBJ2-5; no reliable D call. V gave up 0 bases and J gave up 3 bases, with 8 bases separating them. The CDR3 consists of 14 residues. The V gene's germline CDR1 is LGHNA and CDR2 YSLEER.